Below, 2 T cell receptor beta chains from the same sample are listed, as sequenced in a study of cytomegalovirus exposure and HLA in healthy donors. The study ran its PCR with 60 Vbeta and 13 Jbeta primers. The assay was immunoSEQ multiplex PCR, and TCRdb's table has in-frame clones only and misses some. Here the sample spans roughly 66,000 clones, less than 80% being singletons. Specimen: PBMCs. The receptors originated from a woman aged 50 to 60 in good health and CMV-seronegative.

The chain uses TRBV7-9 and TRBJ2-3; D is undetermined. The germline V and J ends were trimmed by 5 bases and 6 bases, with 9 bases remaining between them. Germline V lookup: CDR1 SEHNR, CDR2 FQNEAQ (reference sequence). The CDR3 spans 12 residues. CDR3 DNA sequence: TGTGCCAGCAGCCCCAGGATTGATACGCAGTATTTT. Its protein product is CASSPRIDTQYF. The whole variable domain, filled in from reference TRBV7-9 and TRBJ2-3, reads DTGVSQNPRHKITKRGQNVTFRCDPISEHNRLYWYRQTLGQGPEFLTYFQNEAQLEKSRLLSDRFSAERPKGSFSTLEIQRTEQGDSAMYLCASSPRIDTQYFGPGTRLTVL.

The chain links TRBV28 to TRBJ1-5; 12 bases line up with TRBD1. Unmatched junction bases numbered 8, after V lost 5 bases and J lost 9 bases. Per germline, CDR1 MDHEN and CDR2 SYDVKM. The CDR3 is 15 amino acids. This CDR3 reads CASSPGQGAVRPQHF. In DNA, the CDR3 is TGTGCCAGCAGTCCGGGACAGGGGGCGGTTCGGCCCCAGCATTTT.